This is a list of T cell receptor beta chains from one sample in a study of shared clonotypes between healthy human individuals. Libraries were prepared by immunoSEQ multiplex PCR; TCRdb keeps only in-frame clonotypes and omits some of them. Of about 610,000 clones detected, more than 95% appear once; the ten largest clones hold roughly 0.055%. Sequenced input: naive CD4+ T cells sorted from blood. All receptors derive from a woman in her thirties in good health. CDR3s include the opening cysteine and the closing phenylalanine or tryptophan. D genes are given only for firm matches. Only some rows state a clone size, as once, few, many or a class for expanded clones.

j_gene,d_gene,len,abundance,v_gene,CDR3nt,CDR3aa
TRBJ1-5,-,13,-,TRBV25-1,TGTGCCAGCAGTGTTGGAAGTAATCAGCCCCAGCATTTT,CASSVGSNQPQHF
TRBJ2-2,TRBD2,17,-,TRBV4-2,TGTGCCAGCAGCCAAGACCGGGCGGGAGGGCCCACCGGGGAGCTGTTTTTT,CASSQDRAGGPTGELFF
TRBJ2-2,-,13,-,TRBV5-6,TGTGCCAGCAGCTTGTTGGGGGTCGGGGAGCTGTTTTTT,CASSLLGVGELFF
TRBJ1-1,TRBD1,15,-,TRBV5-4,TGTGCCAGCAGCTTCCCGGACAGGGAGAACACTGAAGCTTTCTTT,CASSFPDRENTEAFF
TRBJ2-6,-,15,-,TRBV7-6,TGTGCCAGCAGCCCGAACAGGGCTGGGGCCAACGTCCTGACTTTC,CASSPNRAGANVLTF
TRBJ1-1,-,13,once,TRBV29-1,TGCAGCGTTGCTTTTTCCGGGAACACTGAAGCTTTCTTT,CSVAFSGNTEAFF
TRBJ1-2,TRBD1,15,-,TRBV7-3,TGTGCCAGCAGCGAGCCGGGACAGACTTACTATGGCTACACCTTC,CASSEPGQTYYGYTF
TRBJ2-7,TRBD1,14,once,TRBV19,TGTGCCAGTAGTCTCCGGGACAGGTTGCCCGAGCAGTACTTC,CASSLRDRLPEQYF
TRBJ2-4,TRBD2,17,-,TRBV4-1,TGCGCCAGCAGCCAAGTGAATGGGAGGGCCCTAGAAAACATTCAGTACTTC,CASSQVNGRALENIQYF
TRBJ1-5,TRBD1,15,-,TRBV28,TGTGCCAGCAGTACCCTGACAGGGCTCAATCAGCCCCAGCATTTT,CASSTLTGLNQPQHF
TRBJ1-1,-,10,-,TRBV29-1,TGCAGCGTTCTGGGAACTGAAGCTTTCTTT,CSVLGTEAFF
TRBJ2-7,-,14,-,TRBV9,TGTGCCAGCAGCGTAGACTACGGCGCCTACGAGCAGTACTTC,CASSVDYGAYEQYF
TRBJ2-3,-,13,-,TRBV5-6,TGTGCCAGCAGCCAAAAGGGGGCAGATACGCAGTATTTT,CASSQKGADTQYF
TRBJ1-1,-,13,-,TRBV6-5,TGTGCCAGCCGCCACAGGGAGAACACTGAAGCTTTCTTT,CASRHRENTEAFF
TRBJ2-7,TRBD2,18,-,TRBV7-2,TGTGCCAGCAGCCCCTACCCCTGGGGACTAGCGGACTCCTACGAGCAGTACTTC,CASSPYPWGLADSYEQYF
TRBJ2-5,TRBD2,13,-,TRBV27,TGTGCCAGCATGGTAGCGGGAGGCGAGACCCAGTACTTC,CASMVAGGETQYF
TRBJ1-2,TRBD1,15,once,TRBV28,TGTGCCAGCAGTTCGGGACAGGGGGTCCGATATGGCTACACCTTC,CASSSGQGVRYGYTF
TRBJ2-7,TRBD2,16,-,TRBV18,TGTGCCAGCGCCAGTCTTAACAGCGGGGGTACCTACGAGCAGTACTTC,CASASLNSGGTYEQYF
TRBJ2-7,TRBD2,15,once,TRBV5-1,TGCGCCAGCAGCTTAACTAGCGGGAGTATAGGCGAGCAGTACTTC,CASSLTSGSIGEQYF
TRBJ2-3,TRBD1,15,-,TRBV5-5,TGTGCCAGCAGCGCGGACAGGGTCGAAACAGATACGCAGTATTTT,CASSADRVETDTQYF
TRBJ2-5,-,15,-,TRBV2,TGTGCCAGCAGGCTCTCTCTAACGGGACAAGAGACCCAGTACTTC,CASRLSLTGQETQYF
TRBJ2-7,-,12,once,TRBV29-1,TGCAGCTTTACAGGTTACTCCTACGAGCAGTACTTC,CSFTGYSYEQYF
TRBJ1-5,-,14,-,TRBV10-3,TGTGCCATCAGTGAGGACGGAAGCTTACGGCCCCAGCATTTT,CAISEDGSLRPQHF
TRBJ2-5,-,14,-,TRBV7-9,TGTGCCAGCAGCTTAGGGGGAGTCGGAGAGACCCAGTACTTC,CASSLGGVGETQYF
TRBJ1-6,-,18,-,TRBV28,TGTGCCAGCAGTATACCGGGACACAGGAGCTCCTATAATTCACCCCTCCACTTT,CASSIPGHRSSYNSPLHF
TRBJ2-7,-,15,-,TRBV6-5,TGTGCCAGCAGTTGGGGTAGATCAGGGGGGTACGAGCAGTACTTC,CASSWGRSGGYEQYF
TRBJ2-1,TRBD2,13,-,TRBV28,TGTGCCAGCAGACTAGCGGGAGTGTTTGAGCAGTTCTTC,CASRLAGVFEQFF
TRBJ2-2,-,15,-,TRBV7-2,TGTGCCAGCAGCCCGGGGGTAGGGAACACCGGGGAGCTGTTTTTT,CASSPGVGNTGELFF
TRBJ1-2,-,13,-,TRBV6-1,TGTGCCAGCAGAAAACAGGGTGACTATGGCTACACCTTC,CASRKQGDYGYTF
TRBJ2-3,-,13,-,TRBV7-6,TGTGCCAGCAGCATCGCAGGGGTTGATACGCAGTATTTT,CASSIAGVDTQYF
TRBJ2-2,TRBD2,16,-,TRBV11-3,TGTGCCAGCAGCTTGTTAGCGGGCGCTAACACCGGGGAGCTGTTTTTT,CASSLLAGANTGELFF
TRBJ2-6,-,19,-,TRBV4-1,TGCGCCAGCAGCCAAGGCGAAGGCAGGCCCTACTCTGGGGCCAACGTCCTGACTTTC,CASSQGEGRPYSGANVLTF
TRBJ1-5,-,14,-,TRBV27,TGTGCCAGCAGTCCAAGGGGGGGCAATCAGCCCCAGCATTTT,CASSPRGGNQPQHF
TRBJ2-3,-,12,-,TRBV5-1,TGCGCCAGCAGCTTGGCTCCAGATACGCAGTATTTT,CASSLAPDTQYF
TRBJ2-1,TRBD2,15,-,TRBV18,TGTGCCAGCTCACCGTCTAGCGGGAGTTACAATGAGCAGTTCTTC,CASSPSSGSYNEQFF
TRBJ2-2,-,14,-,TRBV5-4,TGTGCCAGCAGCTTTCAGGGTTCGTCCGGGGAGCTGTTTTTT,CASSFQGSSGELFF
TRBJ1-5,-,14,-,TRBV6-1,TGTGCCAGCAGTGGCTCGATCTTGGGTCAGCCCCAGCATTTT,CASSGSILGQPQHF
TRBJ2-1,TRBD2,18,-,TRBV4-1,TGCGCCAGCAGCCAAGAGGGACTAGCGGGAGGTTTTGTGAATGAGCAGTTCTTC,CASSQEGLAGGFVNEQFF
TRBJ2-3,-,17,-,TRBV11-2,TGTGCCAGCAGCTCCTTGGAGGGCGAGGGCCTGGTAGATACGCAGTATTTT,CASSSLEGEGLVDTQYF
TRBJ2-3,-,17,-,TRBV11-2,TGTGCCAGCAGCTTAGCGCTCAGGGGCTCTGGCACAGATACGCAGTATTTT,CASSLALRGSGTDTQYF
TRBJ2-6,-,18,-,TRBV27,TGTGCCAGCAGTCCCTATCCGACAGGTATCTCTGGGGCCAACGTCCTGACTTTC,CASSPYPTGISGANVLTF
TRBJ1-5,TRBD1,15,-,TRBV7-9,TGTGCCAGCAGCCATGGACAGGGCGGGGGACAGCCCCAGCATTTT,CASSHGQGGGQPQHF
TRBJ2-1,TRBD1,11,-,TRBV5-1,TGCGCCAGCAGCCCCGACAGGGGGAAGTTCTTC,CASSPDRGKFF
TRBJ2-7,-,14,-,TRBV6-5,TGTGCCAGCAGTTACGGCCTGCAGGGCTACGAGCAGTACTTC,CASSYGLQGYEQYF
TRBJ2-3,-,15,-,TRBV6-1,TGTGCCGGGAGGAGGGGCAACCTTGGGTCCGATACGCAGTATTTT,CAGRRGNLGSDTQYF